The 27 T cell receptor beta chains in this list originate from one sample, sequenced in a study of identifying expanded T cells in peripheral blood. The repertoire was sequenced with immunoSEQ multiplex PCR; TCRdb's copy has only in-frame clones and lacks some. The top ten clones hold approximately 5% of a sample with tens of thousands of clones, around 90% of them seen once. Sequenced material: blood. The source is a person aged 18 to 75 in good health.

V is TRBV6-1 and J is TRBJ1-6; TRBD1 matches 8 bases. CDR1 is MNHNS, CDR2 SASEGT, per germline. This CDR3 is built from 13 residues. CDR3 bases: TGTGCAGGTAGACAGGGGACAAATTCACCCCTCCACTTT. As protein: CAGRQGTNSPLHF.

This clone showed up just a few times. The V call is TRBV29-1, the J call TRBJ1-2, with D perhaps TRBD1 (5 bases). CDR3 size: 12 residues. V lost 4 bases, J lost 3 bases, and 9 bases lay in between. Germline-derived CDR1 and CDR2 are SQVTM and ANQGSEA. CDR3 loop: CSVAVQDYGYTF. The CDR3 DNA is TGCAGCGTTGCTGTACAGGACTATGGCTACACCTTC.

This rearrangement joins TRBV10-3 to TRBJ2-7, with D uncertain. Trimming removed 0 bases at V and 6 bases at J, with 6 bases between. This CDR3 has 12 residues. CDR1 is ENHRY, CDR2 SYGVKD, per germline. In DNA form, the CDR3 reads TGTGCCATCAGTGAGTCACTCCGCGAGCAGTACTTC. It is translated as CAISESLREQYF.

The chain has TRBV10-3 and TRBJ1-1, with 7 positions matching TRBD1. Losses at the gene ends were 5 bases for V and 6 bases for J; bases not matched to a gene: 9. The germline gives CDR1 ENHRY, CDR2 SYGVKD. This CDR3 comprises 14 residues. CDR3 coding DNA: TGTGCCATCAGTACTCCTTCACAGGGGCCTGAAGCTTTCTTT. Amino acid sequence: CAISTPSQGPEAFF.

The chain couples TRBV7-9 to TRBJ1-3; weak D call: TRBD1 (5 bases). The CDR3 loop spans 15 amino acids. Germline CDR1 is SEHNR and CDR2 is FQNEAQ (reference sequence). V shed 2 bases and J shed 4 bases, with 12 bases lying between them. CDR3 coding DNA: TGTGCCAGCAGCTTATCCCAGGGTCTAGGAAACACCATATATTTT. Amino acid sequence: CASSLSQGLGNTIYF. Full variable domain (outside the CDR3, taken from reference TRBV7-9 and TRBJ1-3): DTGVSQNPRHKITKRGQNVTFRCDPISEHNRLYWYRQTLGQGPEFLTYFQNEAQLEKSRLLSDRFSAERPKGSFSTLEIQRTEQGDSAMYLCASSLSQGLGNTIYFGEGSWLTVV.

The chain links TRBV28 to TRBJ1-2; a possible D gene is TRBD1 (5 bases). The CDR3 covers 12 residues. Trimming removed 3 bases from V and 5 bases from J, with 7 bases in between. From germline, CDR1 is MDHEN and CDR2 SYDVKM. CDR3 in DNA: TGTGCCAGCAGTTTTGGGGGATATGGCTACACCTTC. Translation: CASSFGGYGYTF.

The chain links TRBV29-1 to TRBJ1-1; D is unresolved. V lost 4 bases to trimming and J lost 2 bases, with 11 bases between them. The CDR3 consists of 13 residues. CDR1 SQVTM and CDR2 ANQGSEA come from the germline V gene. CDR3: CSVGDIRNTEAFF. DNA for the CDR3: TGCAGCGTTGGCGACATCAGAAACACTGAAGCTTTCTTT.

The gene calls are TRBV30 and TRBJ2-7; possibly TRBD1 or TRBD2 for D (8 bases each). This CDR3 contains 15 residues. Germline V gene sequence: CDR1 GTSNPN, CDR2 SVGIG (reference sequence). V lost 3 bases and J lost 4, with 19 bases in between. For the CDR3, the DNA is TGTGCCTGGAGCAGGGGGCATAGCGGGACTTACGAGCAGTACTTC. Its protein is CAWSRGHSGTYEQYF. Using reference TRBV30 and TRBJ2-7 for the parts outside the CDR3, the full variable domain is SQTIHQWPATLVQPVGSPLSLECTVEGTSNPNLYWYRQAAGRGLQLLFYSVGIGQISSEVPQNLSASRPQDRQFILSSKKLLLSDSGFYLCAWSRGHSGTYEQYFGPGTRLTVT.

This chain joins TRBV13 and TRBJ2-7; D might be TRBD1 (6 bases). The germline gives CDR1 PRHDT, CDR2 FYEKMQ (reference sequence). The CDR3 loop spans 15 amino acids. V dropped 5 bases and J dropped 5 bases, with 19 bases sitting between them. In DNA form, the CDR3 reads TGTGCCAGCAGCCACGACAGGACGGATACCCACGAGCAGTACTTC. Its translation is CASSHDRTDTHEQYF.

The V and J genes are TRBV19 and TRBJ1-5, with TRBD1 as a possible D gene (6 bases). Trimming cost V 6 bases and J 5 bases, with 14 bases left between them. The CDR3 runs 14 residues. Germline V gene sequence: CDR1 LNHDA, CDR2 SQIVND (reference sequence). The CDR3 DNA reads TGTGCCAGTAGCCAACAGGGTATGGATCAGCCCCAGCATTTT. This codes for CASSQQGMDQPQHF.

This clone appeared a single time. The chain joins TRBV2 to TRBJ1-4; 9 nucleotides align to TRBD1. The CDR3 contains 15 residues. The germline V gene has CDR1 SNHLY and CDR2 FYNNEI. V shed 6 bases and J 8 bases; nucleotides not matched to a gene: 10. This CDR3 reads CASREPGQGREKLFF. The CDR3 DNA reads as TGTGCCAGCAGGGAGCCGGGACAGGGCCGGGAAAAACTGTTTTTT.

The chain employs TRBV4-3 and TRBJ1-5, with TRBD1 as a possible D gene (5 bases). Germline CDR1 reads LGHNA; CDR2 reads YSLEER. The CDR3 extends over 15 amino acids. Trimming took 0 bases from V and 1 from J, leaving 7 bases between them. CDR3 in DNA: TGCGCCAGCAGCCAAGATAGGACAAGCAATCAGCCCCAGCATTTT. Its translation: CASSQDRTSNQPQHF.

The chain employs TRBV11-2 and TRBJ1-1; no reliable D call. The CDR3 has 16 amino acids. Trimming cost V 1 base and J 1 base, with 13 bases left between them. Per the germline V gene, CDR1 is SGHAT and CDR2 is FQNNGV. In nucleotides, the CDR3 is TGTGCCAGCAGCTTAGGTTCGGCAGGATGGAACACTGAAGCTTTCTTT. Its protein is CASSLGSAGWNTEAFF. The full variable domain, with the rest looked up from reference TRBV11-2 and TRBJ1-1, is EAGVAQSPRYKIIEKRQSVAFWCNPISGHATLYWYQQILGQGPKLLIQFQNNGVVDDSQLPKDRFSAERLKGVDSTLKIQPAKLEDSAVYLCASSLGSAGWNTEAFFGQGTRLTVV.

This rearrangement joins TRBV6-5 to TRBJ1-4; TRBD1 might be the D (6 bases). Germline loops: CDR1 MNHEY, CDR2 SVGAGI. With 0 bases removed from V and 2 bases from J, the gap between germline ends came to 7 bases. The CDR3 covers 15 residues. The CDR3 DNA reads TGTGCCAGCAGTTACTCGGGGGCGACTAATGAAAAACTGTTTTTT. Protein sequence: CASSYSGATNEKLFF.

This clone was recorded only once. This chain links TRBV6-5 with TRBJ1-1, with a possible D match to TRBD1 (5 bases). CDR3 length: 13 residues. Per the germline V gene, CDR1 is MNHEY and CDR2 is SVGAGI. Trimming removed 6 bases from V and 7 bases from J, with 15 bases in between. CDR3 nucleotide sequence: TGTGCCAGCAGCCGTACCGGGACCTTTGAAGCTTTCTTT. It specifies CASSRTGTFEAFF.

The chain has TRBV6-1 and TRBJ1-5, with TRBD1 matching 10 bases. The germline CDR1 and CDR2 sequences are MNHNS and SASEGT. V lost 4 bases to trimming and J lost 2 bases; unmatched junction nucleotides: 2. The CDR3 contains 15 residues. The CDR3 nucleotides read TGTGCCAGCAGTGGAGGGACAGGGGGCAATCAGCCCCAGCATTTT. As protein: CASSGGTGGNQPQHF.

J is TRBJ2-3 and V is TRBV19; 11 nucleotides match TRBD1. V lost 10 bases, J lost 0 bases, and 3 bases stayed unmatched. The length of the CDR3 is 14 residues. Looked up from germline, CDR1 is LNHDA and CDR2 is SQIVND (reference sequence). The CDR3 nucleotides are TGTGCCATTAGGGACAGGGGGAGCACAGATACGCAGTATTTT. This sequence encodes CAIRDRGSTDTQYF.

The chain couples TRBV6-5 to TRBJ2-7; 10 nucleotides line up with TRBD1. The CDR3 contains 13 residues. Trimming removed 6 bases from V and 4 bases from J; junction bases left unmatched: 3. In germline, CDR1 is MNHEY, CDR2 SVGAGI. The DNA of the CDR3 is TGTGCCAGCAGAGGGACAGGGGTTTACGAGCAGTACTTC. As protein: CASRGTGVYEQYF.

This chain links TRBV6-1 with TRBJ1-2, with D perhaps matching TRBD1 (6 bases). The V gene's germline CDR1 is MNHNS and CDR2 SASEGT. The CDR3 sequence is 13 residues long. The germline V and J ends were trimmed by 4 bases and 5 bases, with 11 bases remaining between them. Here the CDR3 reads CASSGDRMYGYTF. CDR3 coding DNA: TGTGCCAGCAGTGGAGACAGGATGTATGGCTACACCTTC.

The chain carries TRBV19 and TRBJ2-1; 7 bases fit TRBD2. The CDR3 contains 15 residues. In germline, CDR1 is LNHDA, CDR2 SQIVND (reference sequence). The J segment lost 0 bases and the V segment lost 4 bases, leaving 3 bases of the junction unmatched. CDR3 bases: TGTGCCAGTAGTACGGGCGGGAGCTCCTACAATGAGCAGTTCTTC. Protein: CASSTGGSSYNEQFF.

The V and J genes are TRBV19 and TRBJ2-7, with D uncertain. Germline loops: CDR1 LNHDA, CDR2 SQIVND (reference sequence). V was pared by 2 bases and J by 5 bases, with 16 bases between. The length of the CDR3 is 15 residues. Here the CDR3 DNA reads TGTGCCAGTAGTATATATGCGGCCACGAGCGACGAGCAGTACTTC. Residues: CASSIYAATSDEQYF.

The chain is built from TRBV11-3 and TRBJ1-3; 7 bases agree with TRBD1. Germline V gene sequence: CDR1 SGHNT, CDR2 YENEEA. Trimming took 5 bases from V and 0 from J; bases not matched to a gene: 13. The CDR3 consists of 18 residues. CDR3 sequence (DNA): TGTGCCAGCAGCCGAGGAGGACAGGAAACATTCTCTGGAAACACCATATATTTT. Its translation: CASSRGGQETFSGNTIYF.

This clone appeared a few times. The chain couples TRBV14 to TRBJ2-7; the D gene is possibly TRBD1 (5 bases). The CDR3 sequence is 16 residues long. Germline-derived CDR1 and CDR2 are SGHDN and FVKESK. V shed 4 bases and J shed 0 bases, with 16 bases lying between them. The CDR3 loop reads CASSLLGHKSSYEQYF. The CDR3 region has the DNA TGTGCCAGCAGCCTACTTGGACATAAGAGCTCCTACGAGCAGTACTTC.

The chain has TRBV10-2 and TRBJ1-1, with 8 bases that match TRBD1. The V gene's germline CDR1 is WSHSY and CDR2 SAAADI. The junction had 7 bases not matched to a gene; V was cut back by 4 bases and J by 6 bases. The CDR3 consists of 14 residues. This CDR3 reads CASSVDREGSEAFF. The CDR3 nucleotides are TGCGCCAGCAGTGTGGACAGGGAGGGCTCTGAAGCTTTCTTT.

The rearrangement uses TRBV27 and TRBJ2-4; 7 bases line up with TRBD2. The CDR3 is 16 residues long. J lost 0 bases, V lost 5 bases, and 7 bases had no gene match. Germline V gives CDR1 MNHEY, CDR2 SMNVEV (reference sequence). The DNA for the CDR3 is TGTGCCAGCAGTGAGTTTGGCGGGAGAGCCAAAAACATTCAGTACTTC. It encodes CASSEFGGRAKNIQYF.

Comments on this clone: Being one base from a much bigger clone, this may be a read error. V gene TRBV7-2 combines with J gene TRBJ1-1; D unresolved. Per the germline V gene, CDR1 is SGHTA and CDR2 is FQGNSA. The CDR3 runs 12 residues. V was clipped by 1 base and J by 3 bases, with 3 bases between them. CDR3 in amino acids: CASSLVDTEAFF. CDR3 in DNA: TGTGCCAGCAGCTTAGTGGACACTGAAGCTTTCTTT. Full variable domain (remainder filled in from reference TRBV7-2 and TRBJ1-1): GAGVSQSPSNKVTEKGKDVELRCDPISGHTALYWYRQSLGQGLEFLIYFQGNSAPDKSGLPSDRFSAERTGGSVSTLTIQRTQQEDSAVYLCASSLVDTEAFFGQGTRLTVV.

This clone was found a few times. This chain connects TRBV27 to TRBJ1-6; TRBD1 agrees at 10 bases. This CDR3 contains 15 residues. CDR1 is MNHEY, CDR2 SMNVEV, per germline (reference sequence). With V trimmed by 8 bases and J by 9 bases, 10 bases remained unmatched. This CDR3 reads CASSKGTGEGSPLHF. The CDR3 DNA sequence: TGTGCCAGCTCGAAAGGGACAGGGGAGGGTTCACCCCTCCACTTT.